This TCR beta chain was observed in a study of cytomegalovirus exposure and HLA in healthy donors. Broader study findings: The study designated about 160 TCR beta chains cytomegalovirus-associated. TCR beta V- and J-gene trimming, according to a later analysis, was linked to a missense DCLRE1C variant.

The CDR3 is 14 amino acids. The junction had 3 bases not matched to a gene; V was cut back by 1 base and J by 9 bases. Germline assignment: CDR1 SGHAT and CDR2 FQNNGV. Researchers ran the PCR with 60 Vbeta and 13 Jbeta primers. Sequencing was performed with immunoSEQ multiplex PCR; in TCRdb, only in-frame clones are kept and a portion is missing. The data hold about 120,000 clones, with around 77% observed a single time. Points on this clone: Its specificity is not known.

Sequenced input: PBMCs. The sequence came from a male donor in good health and CMV-seropositive. The gene calls are TRBV11-2 and TRBJ1-6; 7 nucleotides line up with TRBD1. For the CDR3, the DNA is TGTGCCAGCAGCTTAGCACAGGGGATTTCACCCCTCCACTTT. Protein sequence: CASSLAQGISPLHF.